This TCR beta chain was retrieved from a study of breast tumors, draining lymph nodes, adjacent tissues. Study observations and caveats: The lymph node origin of tumor T cells was framed as consistent with a hypothesis, not demonstrated. The data were judged consistent with most tumor T cells coming from lymph node and expanding in tumor. Compared with basal-like, luminal-like tumors shared significantly more repertoire with nontumor tissue.

Axillary draining lymph nodes of breast cancer patients supplied the node samples. Using its own MiXCR run on the multiplex PCR reads, TCRdb lists one record per CDR3 protein. Here the sample spans some 120,000 distinct CDR3 sequences, around 21% being singletons. Ten or more counts support this clonotype. Its antigen remains unidentified. The V gene's germline CDR1 is MGHRA and CDR2 YSYEKL. The CDR3 spans 15 residues. V was cut by 0 bases and J by 1 base, with 10 bases left in between. The receptor's source is a female donor with breast cancer. Some clones in this sample may be carry-over from other donors' samples. Sequencing input: axillary lymph node tissue. The chain recombines TRBV4-1 with TRBJ2-7, with D possibly matching TRBD1 (5 bases). The CDR3 here is CASSQDRGGSYEQYF. CDR3 in DNA: TGCGCCAGCAGCCAAGATAGGGGCGGTTCCTACGAGCAGTACTTC.